The 29 T cell receptor beta chains presented below share a single source sample, sequenced in a study of cytomegalovirus exposure and HLA in healthy donors. PCR used 60 Vbeta primers and 13 Jbeta primers. Data came from immunoSEQ multiplex PCR; TCRdb stores just in-frame clones and leaves some out. The table has over 150,000 clones, over 70% seen once. The sequenced material came from PBMCs. These receptors all stem from a man in his late teens or twenties in good health and CMV-seropositive.

The chain uses TRBV9 and TRBJ2-7, with TRBD1 matching 9 bases. The germline CDR1 and CDR2 sequences are SGDLS and YYNGEE. This CDR3 region has 17 residues. V dropped 4 bases and J dropped 4; count of bases not matched to a gene: 15. CDR3 region: CASSPYSGTGRPYEQYF. The CDR3 DNA follows: TGTGCCAGCAGCCCTTATTCCGGGACAGGGCGTCCATACGAGCAGTACTTC.

V gene TRBV7-8 combines with J gene TRBJ2-1; 16 bases fit TRBD2. This CDR3 region has 17 residues. Looked up from germline, CDR1 is SGHVS and CDR2 is FQNEAQ. V gave up 4 bases and J gave up 6 bases; unmatched junction bases: 6. CDR3 nucleotides: TGTGCCAGCAGCTACGGGACTAGCGGGGGGGCAAGCAATGAGCAGTTCTTC. Amino acid sequence: CASSYGTSGGASNEQFF.

This chain links TRBV5-5 with TRBJ1-2; the D is unclear. CDR3 size: 14 residues. The V and J ends lost 3 bases and 5 bases respectively, with 14 bases between them. Germline V gene data show CDR1 as SGHKS and CDR2 as YYEKEE (reference sequence). The CDR3 bases are TGTGCCAGCAGCTACCCTGCGAGTGTGTATGGCTACACCTTC. Translated, it gives CASSYPASVYGYTF.

This clone was seen a handful of times. This chain links TRBV11-2 with TRBJ2-1; D is perhaps TRBD2 (5 bases). The CDR3 sequence is 17 residues long. Trimming stripped 0 bases from V and 0 bases from J, with 12 bases between. Germline V lookup: CDR1 SGHAT, CDR2 FQNNGV. CDR3 bases: TGTGCCAGCAGCTTAGACCCGGACTTAAGCTCCTACAATGAGCAGTTCTTC. It yields the protein CASSLDPDLSSYNEQFF.

The chain uses TRBV5-1 and TRBJ1-3; D possibly corresponds to TRBD1 (6 bases). V gave up 2 bases and J gave up 5 bases, with 17 bases separating them. The CDR3 is 16 residues long. Germline CDR1 is SGHRS and CDR2 is YFSETQ. CDR3 region: CASSLSGTRDRNTIYF. As DNA, the CDR3 is TGCGCCAGCAGCTTATCCGGGACACGGGACCGAAACACCATATATTTT.

The chain combines TRBV2 with TRBJ2-1; TRBD1 matches 8 bases. The CDR3 loop spans 14 amino acids. Germline CDR1 is SNHLY and CDR2 is FYNNEI. The V and J ends lost 7 bases and 5 bases, in that order; junction bases with no gene match: 7. The CDR3 nucleotides read TGTGCCAGCAACGCTAGGACAGGGCACAATGAGCAGTTCTTC. Translated: CASNARTGHNEQFF.

A note on this clone: At one of its ends the junction is not consistent with the germline gene, which may arise from a read error. The chain has TRBV9 and TRBJ1-1; no reliable D call. The CDR3 covers 15 residues. Germline CDR1 SGDLS, CDR2 YYNGEE. Here the CDR3 reads CASSVGPGMNIEAFF. CDR3 in DNA: TGTGCCAGCAGCGTAGGACCGGGGATGAACATTGAAGCTTTCTTT.

The chain uses TRBV7-2 and TRBJ2-3; no clear D. Trimming took off 2 bases at V and 2 bases at J, with 8 bases between the two ends. Germline V gives CDR1 SGHTA, CDR2 FQGNSA. The CDR3 consists of 14 residues. The CDR3 spells CASSLLLVTDTQYF. In DNA form, the CDR3 reads TGTGCCAGCAGCTTACTCCTAGTCACAGATACGCAGTATTTT.

This clone occurred a few times. The CDR3 reads CAWTGLNTEAFF. In nucleotides, the CDR3 is TGTGCCTGGACAGGGTTGAACACTGAAGCTTTCTTT. The rearrangement links TRBV30 to TRBJ1-1; TRBD1 might be the D (5 bases). V lost 4 bases and J 0 bases, leaving 6 bases between the germline ends. This CDR3 has 12 amino acids. Germline V gene data show CDR1 as GTSNPN and CDR2 as SVGIG (reference sequence).

This clone was recorded only once. This chain joins TRBV9 and TRBJ2-5, with D hard to call. The J call may be wrong; the DNA end is better matched by TRBJ2-7. The CDR3 has 13 amino acids. Per germline, CDR1 SGDLS and CDR2 YYNGEE. Here the CDR3 reads CASSVNPTYEQYF. CDR3 sequence (DNA): TGTGCCAGCAGCGTAAACCCCACCTACGAGCAGTACTTC.

This clone was seen only once. The chain uses TRBV4-1 and TRBJ2-4, with a weak D call TRBD1 (6 bases). The CDR3 spans 17 residues. The ends were cut back, 3 bases at V and 3 bases at J, with 18 bases in the middle. Germline assignment: CDR1 MGHRA and CDR2 YSYEKL. The CDR3 is CASSQGPIGGSKNIQYF. DNA of the CDR3: TGCGCCAGCAGCCAGGGCCCCATTGGGGGCAGCAAAAACATTCAGTACTTC.

J is TRBJ1-3 and V is TRBV6-1; D is possibly TRBD1 (5 bases). Trimming took 5 bases from V and 4 from J, leaving 12 bases between them. CDR1 is MNHNS, CDR2 SASEGT, per germline. CDR3 length equals 14 residues. The CDR3 sequence: CASSNPQDGNTIYF. The CDR3 region has the DNA TGTGCCAGCAGTAATCCACAGGACGGAAACACCATATATTTT.

The J gene is TRBJ1-4, the V gene TRBV5-1; 11 bases align to TRBD1. Per germline, CDR1 SGHRS and CDR2 YFSETQ. J gave up 7 bases and V 7 bases, and 9 bases lay outside the gene matches. The CDR3 contains 15 residues. This chain's CDR3 is CASVPTGTGGEKLFF. DNA of the CDR3: TGCGCCAGCGTTCCAACCGGGACAGGGGGTGAAAAACTGTTTTTT.

This chain uses TRBV11-2 with TRBJ1-1, with 7 bases identical to TRBD1. CDR1 is SGHAT and CDR2 is FQNNGV in the germline V gene. The V and J ends lost 3 bases and 7 bases, in that order; junction bases with no gene match: 5. The CDR3 is 13 residues long. CDR3 protein: CASSFRDSLEAFF. CDR3 coding DNA: TGTGCCAGCAGCTTTCGGGACAGTCTTGAAGCTTTCTTT.

The rearrangement joins TRBV6-1 to TRBJ1-5, with TRBD1 identical over 9 bases. There are 12 residues in the CDR3. Germline V lookup: CDR1 MNHNS, CDR2 SASEGT. Germline trimming cut 10 bases from V and 5 bases from J; bases unmatched to any gene: 3. The CDR3 nucleotides are TGTGCCACCGGGACAGGGTATCAGCCCCAGCATTTT. It encodes CATGTGYQPQHF.

The genes are TRBV25-1 and TRBJ2-3; D gene ambiguous. CDR3 length equals 14 residues. The V end was cut by 5 bases, the J end by 3 bases, with 12 bases between. Germline V gene sequence: CDR1 MGHDK, CDR2 SYGVNS. The chain's CDR3 is CASSPPTPTDTQYF. The CDR3 DNA sequence: TGTGCCAGCAGTCCGCCGACACCGACAGATACGCAGTATTTT.

The chain has TRBV30 and TRBJ1-6; 8 positions agree with TRBD1. The germline V gene encodes CDR1 GTSNPN and CDR2 SVGIG (reference sequence). V shed 7 bases and J 3 bases; nucleotides not matched to a gene: 2. The CDR3 is made up of 13 amino acids. This CDR3 is CALTGVYNSPLHF. CDR3 sequence (DNA): TGTGCCTTGACAGGGGTCTATAATTCACCCCTCCACTTT.

The rearrangement joins TRBV5-4 to TRBJ2-5; tentative D call: TRBD1 (5 bases). The germline gives CDR1 SGHNT, CDR2 YYREEE (reference sequence). The CDR3 sequence is 12 residues long. The V end was cut by 0 bases, the J end by 5 bases, with 5 bases between. DNA for the CDR3: TGTGCCAGCAGCTTGGAGGGGGAGACCCAGTACTTC. It translates to CASSLEGETQYF.

The genes are TRBV2 and TRBJ2-3; the D is unclear. Germline V gives CDR1 SNHLY, CDR2 FYNNEI. This CDR3 comprises 17 residues. Trimming cost V 5 bases and J 2 bases, with 20 bases left between them. The CDR3 sequence: CASSKPSVAALTDTQYF. CDR3 in DNA: TGTGCCAGCAGTAAACCCTCTGTTGCGGCTCTCACAGATACGCAGTATTTT. The variable domain in full, completed from reference TRBV2 and TRBJ2-3, reads EPEVTQTPSHQVTQMGQEVILRCVPISNHLYFYWYRQILGQKVEFLVSFYNNEISEKSEIFDDQFSVERPDGSNFTLKIRSTKLEDSAMYFCASSKPSVAALTDTQYFGPGTRLTVL.

This chain joins TRBV19 and TRBJ1-5; the D gene is possibly TRBD1 (5 bases). Germline V gene sequence: CDR1 LNHDA, CDR2 SQIVND (reference sequence). The CDR3 runs 16 residues. V lost 4 bases to trimming and J lost 5 bases, with 18 bases between them. CDR3 DNA: TGTGCCAGTAGTACGTTTCAGGGTACGGGTTATCAGCCCCAGCATTTT. Protein: CASSTFQGTGYQPQHF.

This clone occurred once. V and J are TRBV27 and TRBJ2-1; a weak D match, TRBD2 (6 bases). Germline CDR1 is MNHEY and CDR2 is SMNVEV (reference sequence). CDR3 size: 14 residues. The V and J ends lost 3 bases and 9 bases respectively, with 15 bases between them. For the CDR3, the DNA is TGTGCCAGCAGTTTGGGAGGAGCGTTTGGTGAGCAGTTCTTC. It specifies CASSLGGAFGEQFF.

The V gene is TRBV7-9, the J gene TRBJ1-4; D call uncertain. The V end was cut by 4 bases, the J end by 0 bases, with 12 bases between. Germline CDR1 SEHNR, CDR2 FQNEAQ (reference sequence). This CDR3 comprises 16 residues. The CDR3 region has the DNA TGTGCCAGCAGCTATGCACAGACGGCAACTAATGAAAAACTGTTTTTT. Its protein product is CASSYAQTATNEKLFF.

The rearrangement joins TRBV29-1 to TRBJ2-5, with TRBD2 identical over 12 bases. The J segment lost 5 bases and the V segment lost 7 bases, leaving 8 bases of the junction unmatched. The CDR3 is made up of 14 amino acids. CDR1 is SQVTM, CDR2 ANQGSEA, per germline. The CDR3 DNA reads as TGCAGCGCCCAGACTAGCGGGAGTTTTGAGACCCAGTACTTC. Translation gives CSAQTSGSFETQYF.

This rearrangement joins TRBV21-1 to TRBJ1-1; the table names TRBD1, a call not compared with the DNA. TRBV21-1 is reported as a pseudogene. CDR3 length equals 15 residues. CDR3 in amino acids: CASSEEQGMNTEAFF. The CDR3 coding sequence is TGTGCCAGCAGCGAAGAACAGGGCATGAACACTGAAGCTTTCTTT.

The V call is TRBV15, the J call TRBJ1-2; D remains unclear. Trimming cost V 0 bases and J 6 bases, with 17 bases left between them. The CDR3 is 16 residues long. From germline, CDR1 is LNHNV and CDR2 YYDKDF (reference sequence). CDR3 sequence: CATSRDPEPLRNGYTF. CDR3 DNA: TGTGCCACCAGCAGAGATCCAGAGCCTTTGAGGAATGGCTACACCTTC.

The genes are TRBV7-2 and TRBJ2-3; D not certain. V was clipped by 5 bases and J by 4 bases, with 13 bases between them. The CDR3 length is 14 residues. Germline CDR1 SGHTA, CDR2 FQGNSA. The CDR3 nucleotides read TGTGCCAGCAGCGTGAGATTAGTTTCAGATACGCAGTATTTT. Amino acid sequence: CASSVRLVSDTQYF.

The gene calls are TRBV6-5 and TRBJ2-7; tentative D call: TRBD2 (5 bases). Germline CDR1 MNHEY, CDR2 SVGAGI. V shed 5 bases and J shed 6 bases, with 17 bases lying between them. The CDR3 consists of 14 residues. CDR3 protein: CASSQSLGSVEQYF. CDR3 DNA sequence: TGTGCCAGCAGTCAAAGTCTGGGGAGCGTCGAGCAGTACTTC.

The gene calls are TRBV5-1 and TRBJ2-7; 12 nucleotides line up with TRBD1. Per germline, CDR1 SGHRS and CDR2 YFSETQ. After removal of 4 bases from V and 4 bases from J, the junction contained 9 bases not matched to a gene. The CDR3 runs 16 residues. The CDR3 region has the DNA TGCGCCAGCAGCCCGGGGACAGGGGGCGCGGGTTACGAGCAGTACTTC. Its translation is CASSPGTGGAGYEQYF.

The J gene is TRBJ1-1, the V gene TRBV30, with unresolved D. The CDR3 has 15 amino acids. Germline-derived CDR1 and CDR2 are GTSNPN and SVGIG (reference sequence). With 4 bases removed from V and 4 bases from J, the gap between germline ends came to 19 bases. For the CDR3, the DNA is TGTGCCTGGATTGGACTCACGTCTTCGGCCACTGAAGCTTTCTTT. Encoded protein: CAWIGLTSSATEAFF.